One sample yielded the 12 T cell receptor beta chains listed below, sequenced in a study of shared clonotypes between healthy human individuals. Naive-designated CD8 cells lacked CD45RO, were positively enriched for CCR7, and omitted terminally differentiated effector memory CD45RA+ cells. Clones were sequenced by immunoSEQ multiplex PCR, and TCRdb holds only the in-frame ones, with some missing. This sample carries fewer than 850,000 clones, 96% of them seen once, and the ten largest clones take less than 0.25%. Sample: naive CD8+ T cells sorted from blood. Receptor source: a man aged 25 to 40 in good health.

The CDR3 nucleotides read TGTGCCAGCAGTAGCGACAGAGCTTTGAACACTGAAGCTTTCTTT. It yields the protein CASSSDRALNTEAFF. This chain links TRBV28 with TRBJ1-1, with D perhaps matching TRBD1 (5 bases). Germline lookup yields CDR1 MDHEN and CDR2 SYDVKM. This CDR3 comprises 15 residues. V was shortened by 5 bases and J by 0 bases, with 13 bases between the two germline ends. The full variable domain, in which reference TRBV28 and TRBJ1-1 provide the parts outside the CDR3, is DVKVTQSSRYLVKRTGEKVFLECVQDMDHENMFWYRQDPGLGLRLIYFSYDVKMKEKGDIPEGYSVSREKKERFSLILESASTNQTSMYLCASSSDRALNTEAFFGQGTRLTVV.

This rearrangement joins TRBV10-3 to TRBJ2-3, with a possible D match to TRBD2 (6 bases). Trimming removed 4 bases at V and 1 base at J, with 15 bases between. The CDR3 has 16 amino acids. CDR1 ENHRY and CDR2 SYGVKD come from the germline V gene. The CDR3 DNA reads TGTGCCATCAGTGGGAGGGAGAAAAACGGCACAGATACGCAGTATTTT. This sequence encodes CAISGREKNGTDTQYF.

The chain combines TRBV6-1 with TRBJ2-1, with D perhaps TRBD1 or TRBD2 (5 bases each). This CDR3 has 15 residues. Germline CDR1 and CDR2: MNHNS and SASEGT. V dropped 4 bases and J dropped 0 bases, with 10 bases sitting between them. The CDR3 reads CASSAAGSSYNEQFF. The CDR3 region has the DNA TGTGCCAGCAGTGCGGCAGGGAGCTCCTACAATGAGCAGTTCTTC.

The chain joins TRBV11-1 to TRBJ1-2, with a tentative D call TRBD1 (5 bases). Germline V lookup: CDR1 SGHAT, CDR2 FQDESV (reference sequence). V shed 8 bases and J shed 1 base, with 8 bases lying between them. CDR3 length: 12 residues. The DNA for the CDR3 is TGTGCCAGCTCAGACAGTAACTATGGCTACACCTTC. This translates into CASSDSNYGYTF.

The rearrangement joins TRBV6-5 to TRBJ2-7; the D gene is possibly TRBD1 (6 bases). The CDR3 loop spans 14 amino acids. Germline lookup yields CDR1 MNHEY and CDR2 SVGAGI. V was cut by 2 bases and J by 3 bases, with 11 bases left in between. The CDR3 coding sequence is TGTGCCAGCAGTTACGGGGGCGCTTACTACGAGCAGTACTTC. Translated, it gives CASSYGGAYYEQYF.

This clone was counted a few times. The junction shows a germline mismatch at one end, possibly a read error. V and J are TRBV7-7 and TRBJ2-3; the D gene is possibly TRBD2 (6 bases). This CDR3 is 16 amino acids long. Germline CDR1 is SSHAT and CDR2 is FNYEAQ (reference sequence). In nucleotides, the CDR3 is TGTGCTAGCAGCTTTTGGAGGGCCCCGAGCACAGATACGCAGTATTTT. It specifies CASSFWRAPSTDTQYF.

The rearrangement uses TRBV19 and TRBJ1-1; perhaps TRBD1 as D (5 bases). Trimming took 3 bases from V and 4 from J, leaving 15 bases between them. This CDR3 is built from 15 residues. CDR1 and CDR2 (germline): LNHDA, SQIVND (reference sequence). DNA of the CDR3: TGTGCCAGTAGTATCGGGGGGTTACTTACCACTGAAGCTTTCTTT. This encodes CASSIGGLLTTEAFF.

The chain uses TRBV28 and TRBJ2-5, with D possibly matching TRBD1 (6 bases). CDR1 is MDHEN and CDR2 is SYDVKM in the germline V gene. V was shortened by 5 bases and J by 6 bases, with 16 bases between the two germline ends. The CDR3 is 14 amino acids. This chain's CDR3 is CASSATTGRQTQYF. For the CDR3, the DNA is TGTGCCAGCAGTGCGACGACAGGCCGACAGACCCAGTACTTC.

V is TRBV7-9 and J is TRBJ2-7, with D perhaps given as TRBD1 or TRBD2 (5 bases each). Germline values: CDR1 SEHNR, CDR2 FQNEAQ (reference sequence). The CDR3 runs 16 residues. Trimming shortened V by 5 bases and J by 0 bases, and 17 bases separated the two germline ends. CDR3: CASSEPLGRSSYEQYF. The CDR3 coding sequence is TGTGCCAGCAGCGAACCCCTGGGACGGTCCTCCTACGAGCAGTACTTC.

This chain joins TRBV9 and TRBJ2-1, with D uncertain. The CDR3 runs to 12 residues. Trimming cost V 3 bases and J 7 bases, with 8 bases left between them. The V gene's germline CDR1 is SGDLS and CDR2 YYNGEE. The chain's CDR3 is CASSGDANEQFF. The CDR3 nucleotides read TGTGCCAGCAGCGGGGATGCGAATGAGCAGTTCTTC. Combining the CDR3 with reference TRBV9 and TRBJ2-1 gives the whole variable domain DSGVTQTPKHLITATGQRVTLRCSPRSGDLSVYWYQQSLDQGLQFLIQYYNGEERAKGNILERFSAQQFPDLHSELNLSSLELGDSALYFCASSGDANEQFFGPGTRLTVL.

The gene calls are TRBV20-1 and TRBJ2-5, with D hard to call. Trimming cost V 1 base and J 1 base, with 1 base left between them. From germline, CDR1 is DFQATT and CDR2 SNEGSKA (reference sequence). The CDR3 extends over 11 amino acids. CDR3 residues: CSARGQETQYF. CDR3 DNA: TGCAGTGCTAGAGGCCAAGAGACCCAGTACTTC.

V gene TRBV28 combines with J gene TRBJ2-1; D is possibly TRBD2 (6 bases). With 6 bases removed from V and 0 bases from J, the gap between germline ends came to 15 bases. The CDR3 has 16 amino acids. CDR1 and CDR2 from the germline V gene are MDHEN and SYDVKM. Here the CDR3 DNA reads TGTGCCAGCAGATATGCCGACGGGGGCTCCTACAATGAGCAGTTCTTC. It codes for CASRYADGGSYNEQFF.